Below, one TCR beta chain is given with its context. This clonotype was seen a few times. There is no known antigen for this receptor. No per-base quality is available; no much larger clone lies one base away. Germline trimming: 4 bases from V, 4 bases from J; junction bases outside gene matches: 2. The CDR3 goes from the cysteine to the phenylalanine over 15 residues. The kept DNA is CDR3 alone, 45 bases in frame from the first base. The germline V gene supplies CDR1 MNHEY and CDR2 SVGEGT. The library was prepared using RT-PCR. The reads were generated on an Illumina HiSeq 2500. TCRdb reprocessed the public reads (quality trimming at Q25 with fastp, clone calling with MiXCR) and kept in-frame beta chains. For every CDR3 protein sequence, its rows merge into one entry that carries the most common genes and DNA. The sample includes about 540,000 distinct CDR3 sequences, with less than 25% observed a single time. The ten largest clonotypes hold 2.5% to 3.5% of the sample.

This record belongs to a study of response to subunit inactivated influenza vaccine (dated by TCRdb to the late 2010s). At the level of the whole study: Deep quantitative T cell receptor repertoire profiling was used in the study to track responses to a trivalent subunit inactivated influenza vaccine.

Results the study describes overall, beyond this receptor: The authors suggested that each seasonal influenza vaccination may recruit only a limited number of new T cells.

These data also formed part of another study, on T cells expressing NK-cell markers. Reported in the second study: The TCR beta cDNA libraries were made using 5'RACE template switching, a step that added both a universal primer site and unique molecular identifiers. In sorted CD3+CD56+NKG2C+, CD3+CD56+NKG2C- and CD3+CD56-NKG2C+ T-cell subsets from eight donors, TCR beta-chain repertoires were profiled. Among the eight sequenced donors, seven were HCMV-seropositive and one was HCMV-seronegative. In several experiments an anti-gammadeltaTCR antibody was added to restrict sorting to alphabetaTCR-expressing T cells. In six donors, the dominant CD3+CD56+NKG2C+ clonotypes were among the top 10 CD8+ clonotypes and accounted for about 1.0-7.0% of CD8+ T cells. Those dominant clonotypes were again the most abundant among CD3+CD56-NKG2C+ cells in four donors, at 28.3-60.1%. It remained unclear whether the expanded NKG2C-expressing T cell clones were specific for HCMV antigens. The eight sequenced donors were randomly selected healthy volunteers, three men and five women. To determine HCMV serostatus, a commercial ELISA kit was used to detect HCMV-specific IgG in serum. Ficoll density gradient centrifugation was used to isolate peripheral blood mononuclear cells from blood. Magnetic immunoseparation with Miltenyi isolation kits was used to isolate CD4+ and CD8+ T cells from PBMC. cDNA synthesis was primed from the TCR beta constant segment and was followed by two successive PCR amplification steps. Illumina HiSeq 2000/2500, MiSeq or NextSeq was used to sequence libraries as 2 x 150 bp reads. MIGEC was used to demultiplex reads and group the reads by UMI, and MiTCR was used to assemble and quantify clonotypes. To remove erroneous sequences, TCR cDNA sequences were retained only when supported by two or more reads. The tcR package was used for downstream repertoire analysis, and clonotypes were matched between fractions using CDR3 nucleotide sequence together with V segment. VDJmatch was used to annotate antigen specificity against VDJdb, with one amino acid substitution in CDR3 permitted.

Source: CD4+ T cells sorted from PBMCs, taken about 12 days after vaccination. This chain joins TRBV6-2 or TRBV6-3 to TRBJ2-2, with 11 middle bases fitting TRBD2. The clonotype was recovered from a man aged 50 or older who received an inactivated influenza vaccine. Donor details come from another sample of the same person, matched by shared clones. The CDR3 protein: CASSSSGRTTGELFF. The nucleotides read TGTGCCAGCAGTTCTAGCGGGAGGACCACCGGGGAGCTGTTTTTT.